The 29 T cell receptor beta chains below all came from one sample that was sequenced in a study of blood T cells in healthy people across ages. Combining a sample-barcoded 5' primer with a J-beta primer mix, a second PCR ran for roughly 6 to 11 cycles. TCRdb redid the calling of the 5' RACE reads with MiXCR, one entry per CDR3 protein. The table has over 950,000 distinct CDR3 sequences, just over 50% seen once. The material sequenced was blood. The receptors shown here come from a woman aged 55-75 years in good health.

The V gene is TRBV20-1, the J gene TRBJ2-7, with 10 bases fitting TRBD2. Germline loops: CDR1 DFQATT, CDR2 SNEGSKA (reference sequence). The V and J ends lost 1 base and 7 bases, in that order; junction bases with no gene match: 13. This CDR3 comprises 16 residues. CDR3 in amino acids: CSARGYLAGAYNEQYF. The CDR3 coding sequence is TGCAGTGCTAGAGGGTATCTAGCGGGAGCCTACAATGAGCAGTACTTC.

Only a few counts were recorded for this clonotype. The chain combines TRBV11-2 with TRBJ2-7, with TRBD2 matching 8 bases. The CDR3 spans 15 residues. The V gene end was trimmed by 5 bases and the J gene end by 0 bases; junction bases not matched to a gene: 6. Germline-derived CDR1 and CDR2 are SGHAT and FQNNGV. CDR3 nucleotide sequence: TGTGCCAGCAGCCCCTTAGCGGGATTCTCCTACGAGCAGTACTTC. Its protein is CASSPLAGFSYEQYF.

This chain connects TRBV11-2 to TRBJ2-5, with D perhaps TRBD1 or TRBD2 (5 bases each). The CDR3 consists of 14 residues. Germline loops: CDR1 SGHAT, CDR2 FQNNGV. V was pared by 6 bases and J by 11 bases, with 22 bases between. CDR3 in amino acids: CASSVLRGYGEQYF. The CDR3 DNA is TGTGCCAGCAGTGTACTTAGGGGATATGGGGAGCAGTACTTC. The full variable domain, its missing parts supplied by reference TRBV11-2 and TRBJ2-5, is EAGVAQSPRYKIIEKRQSVAFWCNPISGHATLYWYQQILGQGPKLLIQFQNNGVVDDSQLPKDRFSAERLKGVDSTLKIQPAKLEDSAVYLCASSVLRGYGEQYFGPGTRLLVL.

The chain joins TRBV28 to TRBJ2-7; D remains ambiguous. Germline CDR1 reads MDHEN; CDR2 reads SYDVKM. This CDR3 region has 12 residues. Trimming took off 11 bases at V and 5 bases at J, with 16 bases between the two ends. The CDR3 nucleotides are TGTGCCGGCACCAGTCCTCCTAACGAGCAGTACTTC. It codes for CAGTSPPNEQYF. Looking up the rest from reference TRBV28 and TRBJ2-7 gives the full variable domain: DVKVTQSSRYLVKRTGEKVFLECVQDMDHENMFWYRQDPGLGLRLIYFSYDVKMKEKGDIPEGYSVSREKKERFSLILESASTNQTSMYLCAGTSPPNEQYFGPGTRLTVT.

This rearrangement joins TRBV4-2 to TRBJ2-4; TRBD2 matches at 9 bases. The closer fit of TRBJ2-7 to the DNA end suggests the J call may be wrong. CDR1 is LGHNA and CDR2 is YNFKEQ in the germline V gene. The CDR3 is made up of 17 amino acids. CDR3 nucleotides: TGTGCCAGCAGCGCAGGGGTTTCTAGCGGGGAATTCTACGAGCAGTACTTC. Its translation: CASSAGVSSGEFYEQYF.

The chain carries TRBV20-1 and TRBJ1-2; 8 nucleotides line up with TRBD1. Germline V gene lookup returns CDR1 DFQATT and CDR2 SNEGSKA (reference sequence). There are 12 residues in the CDR3. Trimming took 6 bases from V and 7 from J; bases not matched to a gene: 7. CDR3 amino acids: CSAQDRVGGYTF. CDR3 in DNA: TGCAGTGCCCAGGACAGGGTGGGTGGCTACACCTTC.

This clonotype was observed a few times. The chain joins TRBV20-1 to TRBJ1-6; maybe TRBD1 (5 bases). Germline CDR1 reads DFQATT; CDR2 reads SNEGSKA (reference sequence). The V end was cut by 4 bases, the J end by 5 bases, with 9 bases between. There are 13 residues in the CDR3. The CDR3 region is CSANEGNNSPLHF. The CDR3 coding sequence is TGCAGTGCTAACGAGGGGAATAATTCACCCCTCCACTTT.

This chain uses TRBV6-2 or TRBV6-3 with TRBJ2-5; tentatively, D is TRBD1 (5 bases). Germline V gene lookup returns CDR1 MNHEY and CDR2 SVGEGT. CDR3 size: 14 residues. Trimming pared 8 bases from V and 11 bases from J, leaving 24 bases between. CDR3 amino acids: CASSRGAGWNEQYF. CDR3 DNA sequence: TGTGCCAGCTCGCGTGGGGCAGGGTGGAATGAGCAGTACTTC.

A few counts support this clonotype. CDR3 amino acids: CSARTSGRYYNEQFF. As DNA, the CDR3 is TGCAGTGCCCGGACTAGCGGGAGGTATTACAATGAGCAGTTCTTC. This chain links TRBV20-1 with TRBJ2-1, with TRBD2 matching over 14 bases. V dropped 6 bases and J dropped 4; count of bases not matched to a gene: 5. The length of the CDR3 is 15 residues. Per the germline V gene, CDR1 is DFQATT and CDR2 is SNEGSKA (reference sequence).

The V call is TRBV5-1, the J call TRBJ2-3; TRBD2 agrees at 7 bases. CDR3 length: 16 amino acids. Losses at the gene ends were 0 bases for V and 2 bases for J; bases not matched to a gene: 6. The germline gives CDR1 SGHRS, CDR2 YFSETQ. This chain's CDR3 is CASSLGSSGNTDTQYF. The CDR3 bases are TGCGCCAGCAGCTTGGGGTCTAGCGGAAACACAGATACGCAGTATTTT.

At least ten counts were recorded for this clonotype. The V call is TRBV20-1, the J call TRBJ2-1; TRBD2 matches 7 bases. The J segment lost 3 bases and the V segment lost 6 bases, leaving 8 bases of the junction unmatched. CDR3 length: 14 residues. Germline V lookup: CDR1 DFQATT, CDR2 SNEGSKA (reference sequence). The CDR3 bases are TGCAGTGCCCGGTTCCTAGCGGTCTACAATGAGCAGTTCTTC. As protein: CSARFLAVYNEQFF.

V usage is TRBV7-8 and J usage is TRBJ2-1; 7 bases align to TRBD2. The germline gives CDR1 SGHVS, CDR2 FQNEAQ. V lost 3 bases, J lost 2 bases, and 13 bases stayed unmatched. This CDR3 has 18 amino acids. CDR3 in DNA: TGTGCCAGCAGCTTCTTTGGATCCGGCGGGAGACCCTACAATGAGCAGTTCTTC. Translated: CASSFFGSGGRPYNEQFF.

This chain uses TRBV5-6 with TRBJ2-5; D ambiguous. V was shortened by 2 bases and J by 11 bases, with 13 bases between the two germline ends. The V gene's germline CDR1 is SGHDT and CDR2 YYEEEE. CDR3 length equals 12 residues. As DNA, the CDR3 is TGTGCCAGCAGCTTCGGTTCCGGTGAGCAGTACTTC. Its protein is CASSFGSGEQYF.

The CDR3 DNA follows: TGTGCCAGCAGCTTTATTATGAACACAGATACGCAGTATTTT. Its translation is CASSFIMNTDTQYF. V is TRBV11-1 and J is TRBJ2-3; D unclear. This CDR3 has 14 residues. Germline values: CDR1 SGHAT, CDR2 FQDESV (reference sequence). Trimming stripped 3 bases from V and 2 bases from J, with 9 bases between.

Of note for this clonotype: The junction shows a germline mismatch at one end, possibly a read error. V gene TRBV5-6 combines with J gene TRBJ2-1; no clear D gene. The CDR3 spans 11 residues. Germline CDR1 and CDR2: SGHDT and YYEEEE. CDR3 sequence reads: CASSLAHERFF. The CDR3 nucleotides are TGTGCCAGCAGCTTGGCCCATGAGCGGTTCTTC. Filled out from reference TRBV5-6 and TRBJ2-1, the complete variable domain reads DAGVTQSPTHLIKTRGQQVTLRCSPKSGHDTVSWYQQALGQGPQFIFQYYEEEERQRGNFPDRFSGHQFPNYSSELNVNALLLGDSALYLCASSLAHERFFGPGTRLTVL.

This clonotype was seen once. This sequence joins TRBV30 and TRBJ2-1; possibly TRBD2 for D (6 bases). V lost 5 bases to trimming and J lost 4 bases, with 18 bases between them. CDR1 and CDR2 from the germline V gene are GTSNPN and SVGIG (reference sequence). The CDR3 totals 15 residues. Here the CDR3 reads CAWALGGDLYNEQFF. Written as DNA, the CDR3 is TGTGCCTGGGCCCTAGGCGGGGACCTTTACAATGAGCAGTTCTTC.

CDR3 amino acids: CSVDDRSVASTDTQYF. CDR3 DNA: TGCAGCGTTGATGACAGGTCGGTCGCTAGCACAGATACGCAGTATTTT. This chain uses TRBV29-1 with TRBJ2-3; weak D call: TRBD1 (6 bases). V was shortened by 3 bases and J by 0 bases, with 16 bases between the two germline ends. Germline V gene lookup returns CDR1 SQVTM and CDR2 ANQGSEA. CDR3 size: 16 residues.

This clonotype was detected only once. The chain employs TRBV11-1 and TRBJ2-7, with 8 nucleotides matching TRBD2. Germline trimming cut 4 bases from V and 4 bases from J; bases unmatched to any gene: 6. The CDR3 sequence is 14 residues long. Germline V gene data show CDR1 as SGHAT and CDR2 as FQDESV (reference sequence). The CDR3 sequence is CASSSGTRLYEQYF. In nucleotides, the CDR3 is TGTGCCAGCAGCTCCGGGACTAGGCTATACGAGCAGTACTTC.

To note about this clonotype: This sequence may be a read error, since a much larger clone differs from it by one base. This chain uses TRBV6-2 or TRBV6-3 with TRBJ2-3, with D uncertain. Looked up from germline, CDR1 is MNHEY and CDR2 is SVGEGT. This CDR3 is built from 15 residues. The CDR3 DNA reads as TGTGCCTGCAGTAAAGTAGGGCGCACAAGAGATACGCAGTATTTT. As protein: CACSKVGRTRDTQYF.

The chain links TRBV27 to TRBJ2-7; TRBD2 agrees at 12 bases. V was pared by 6 bases and J by 7 bases, with 16 bases of the junction left unmatched. CDR3 length: 17 amino acids. Germline values: CDR1 MNHEY, CDR2 SMNVEV (reference sequence). CDR3 sequence (DNA): TGTGCCAGCAGGCCTACCGCGGGACTAGCGGGCTACAATGAGCAGTACTTC. Its protein is CASRPTAGLAGYNEQYF.

The genes are TRBV29-1 and TRBJ2-4; D not certain. TRBJ2-7 matches the DNA end more closely, so the J call is doubtful. The CDR3 is 11 amino acids. Germline values: CDR1 SQVTM, CDR2 ANQGSEA. The CDR3 sequence is CSVWTSYEQYF. DNA for the CDR3: TGCAGCGTTTGGACCTCCTACGAGCAGTACTTC.

This clonotype was counted a few times. CDR3: CASSQDEGAGYGYTF. CDR3 nucleotides: TGCGCCAGCAGCCAAGATGAGGGGGCCGGCTATGGCTACACCTTC. This chain uses TRBV4-3 with TRBJ1-2; 7 nucleotides line up with TRBD1. Germline CDR1 is LGHNA and CDR2 is YSLEER. V trimming: 0 bases; J trimming: 4 bases; junction bases outside the gene matches: 5. This CDR3 contains 15 residues.

This chain links TRBV4-1 with TRBJ2-7, with D perhaps assigned TRBD1 or TRBD2 (5 bases each). The CDR3 covers 16 residues. Germline V lookup: CDR1 MGHRA, CDR2 YSYEKL. Between the trimmed V and J ends, which lost 4 bases and 4 bases, there was a span of 20 bases. Here the CDR3 DNA reads TGCGCCAGCAGCCCAGGGAGCGTCTTCGGGAAGTACGAGCAGTACTTC. Residues: CASSPGSVFGKYEQYF.

This clonotype was observed a handful of times. J is TRBJ2-5 and V is TRBV4-2, with 8 bases fitting TRBD2. V was clipped by 1 base and J by 4 bases; unmatched bases: 5. Germline loops: CDR1 LGHNA, CDR2 YNFKEQ. The CDR3 contains 15 residues. CDR3 amino acids: CASSQAAGVGETQYF. The CDR3 nucleotides are TGTGCCAGCAGCCAAGCAGCGGGAGTGGGAGAGACCCAGTACTTC.

The rearrangement joins TRBV27 to TRBJ2-5, with 8 bases lining up with TRBD2. Germline V CDR1 and CDR2: MNHEY, SMNVEV (reference sequence). This CDR3 contains 14 residues. The V segment lost 6 bases and the J segment 11 bases; nucleotides outside the gene matches: 14. DNA of the CDR3: TGTGCCAGCAGCGGGAGGGCCTCAATGGGTGGGCAGTACTTC. Translated, it gives CASSGRASMGGQYF.

The J gene is TRBJ2-1, the V gene TRBV11-2, with TRBD2 identical over 8 bases. V lost 5 bases, J lost 8 bases, and 11 bases stayed unmatched. The CDR3 is 15 residues long. Germline CDR1 and CDR2: SGHAT and FQNNGV. CDR3 amino acids: CASSNSGSSGYEQFF. The CDR3 DNA sequence: TGTGCCAGCAGCAACAGCGGGAGTTCCGGCTATGAGCAGTTCTTC.

This clonotype was counted between two and nine times. The rearrangement joins TRBV20-1 to TRBJ2-1, with TRBD1 as a possible D gene (5 bases). The V end was cut by 6 bases, the J end by 4 bases, with 16 bases between. CDR1 is DFQATT, CDR2 SNEGSKA, per germline (reference sequence). This CDR3 has 14 amino acids. The CDR3, as DNA: TGCAGTGCCGGATCCTCTGGGGCTTACAATGAGCAGTTCTTC. Protein: CSAGSSGAYNEQFF.

The chain carries TRBV12-3 or TRBV12-4 and TRBJ2-5, with a weak D call TRBD1 (6 bases). The ends were cut back, 6 bases at V and 4 bases at J, with 21 bases in the middle. The CDR3 sequence is 16 residues long. The CDR3 protein is CASSSFDRQERETQYF. The DNA of the CDR3 is TGTGCCAGCAGCTCATTCGACCGACAGGAGCGAGAGACCCAGTACTTC.

The chain has TRBV3-1 and TRBJ2-7; unclear D gene. CDR1 is LGHDT, CDR2 YNNKEL, per germline (reference sequence). Trimming pared 0 bases from V and 4 bases from J, leaving 7 bases between. This CDR3 is built from 13 residues. CDR3 protein: CASSQETLYEQYF. CDR3 in DNA: TGTGCCAGCAGCCAAGAGACTCTATACGAGCAGTACTTC.